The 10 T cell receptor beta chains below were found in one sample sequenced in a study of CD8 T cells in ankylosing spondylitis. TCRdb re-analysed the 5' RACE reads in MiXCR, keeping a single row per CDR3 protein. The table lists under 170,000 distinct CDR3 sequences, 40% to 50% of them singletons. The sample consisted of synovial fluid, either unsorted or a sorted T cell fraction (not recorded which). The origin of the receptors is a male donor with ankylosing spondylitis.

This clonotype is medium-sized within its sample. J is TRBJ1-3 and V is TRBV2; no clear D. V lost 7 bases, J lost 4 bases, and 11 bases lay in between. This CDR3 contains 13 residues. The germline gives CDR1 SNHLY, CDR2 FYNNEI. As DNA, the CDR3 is TGTGCCAGCAAGGACGCAGCGGGAAACACCATATATTTT. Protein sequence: CASKDAAGNTIYF.

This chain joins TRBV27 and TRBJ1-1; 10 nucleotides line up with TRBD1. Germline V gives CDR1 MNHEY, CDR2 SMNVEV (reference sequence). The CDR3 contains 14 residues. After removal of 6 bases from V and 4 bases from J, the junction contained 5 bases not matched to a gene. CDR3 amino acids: CASSPWTGGTEAFF. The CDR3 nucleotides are TGTGCCAGCAGCCCTTGGACAGGGGGCACTGAAGCTTTCTTT.

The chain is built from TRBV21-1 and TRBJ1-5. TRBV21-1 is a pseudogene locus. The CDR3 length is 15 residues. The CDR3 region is CASSKARRSNQPQHF. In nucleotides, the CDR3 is TGTGCCAGCAGCAAAGCTAGACGGAGCAATCAGCCCCAGCATTTT.

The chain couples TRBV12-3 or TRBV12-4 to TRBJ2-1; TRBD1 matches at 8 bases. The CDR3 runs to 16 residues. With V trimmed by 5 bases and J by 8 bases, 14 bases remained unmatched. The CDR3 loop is CASSPTSDRVMDEQFF. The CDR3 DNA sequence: TGTGCCAGCAGTCCCACCTCGGACAGGGTGATGGATGAGCAGTTCTTC.

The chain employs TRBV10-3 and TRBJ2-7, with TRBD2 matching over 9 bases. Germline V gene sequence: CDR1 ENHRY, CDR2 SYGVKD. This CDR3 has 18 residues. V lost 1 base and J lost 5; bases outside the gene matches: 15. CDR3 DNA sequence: TGTGCCATCAGTGAGTTCCATCAGGGGTCTAGCGGGGACCACGAGCAGTACTTC. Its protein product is CAISEFHQGSSGDHEQYF.

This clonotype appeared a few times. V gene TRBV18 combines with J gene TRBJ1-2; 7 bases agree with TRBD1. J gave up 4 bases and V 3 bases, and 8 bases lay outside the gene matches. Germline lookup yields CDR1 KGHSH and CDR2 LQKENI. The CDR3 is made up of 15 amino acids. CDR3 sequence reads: CASSPGYRGVYGYTF. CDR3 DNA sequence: TGTGCCAGCTCACCGGGCTACAGGGGCGTCTATGGCTACACCTTC. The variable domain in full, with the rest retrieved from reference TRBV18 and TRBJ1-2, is NAGVMQNPRHLVRRRGQEARLRCSPMKGHSHVYWYRQLPEEGLKFMVYLQKENIIDESGMPKERFSAEFPKEGPSILRIQQVVRGDSAAYFCASSPGYRGVYGYTFGSGTRLTVV.

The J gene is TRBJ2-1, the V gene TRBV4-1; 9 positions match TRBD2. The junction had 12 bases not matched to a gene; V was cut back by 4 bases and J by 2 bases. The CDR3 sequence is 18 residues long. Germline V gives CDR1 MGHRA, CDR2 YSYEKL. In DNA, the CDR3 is TGCGCCAGCAGCCCCAGGGGACTAGCCTTAAGACCCTACAATGAGCAGTTCTTC. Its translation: CASSPRGLALRPYNEQFF.

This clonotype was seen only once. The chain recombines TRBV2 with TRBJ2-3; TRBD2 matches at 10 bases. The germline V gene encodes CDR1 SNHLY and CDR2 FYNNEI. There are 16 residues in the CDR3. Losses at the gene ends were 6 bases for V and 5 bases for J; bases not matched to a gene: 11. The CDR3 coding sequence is TGTGCCAGCAGGCCGGGAGGACTAGCGGCTAGAGATACGCAGTATTTT. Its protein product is CASRPGGLAARDTQYF.

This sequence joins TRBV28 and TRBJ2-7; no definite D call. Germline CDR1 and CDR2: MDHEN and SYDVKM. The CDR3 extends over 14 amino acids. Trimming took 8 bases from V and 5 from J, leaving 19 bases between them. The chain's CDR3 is CASGRLQITDEQYF. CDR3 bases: TGTGCCAGCGGAAGATTGCAAATCACGGACGAGCAGTACTTC.

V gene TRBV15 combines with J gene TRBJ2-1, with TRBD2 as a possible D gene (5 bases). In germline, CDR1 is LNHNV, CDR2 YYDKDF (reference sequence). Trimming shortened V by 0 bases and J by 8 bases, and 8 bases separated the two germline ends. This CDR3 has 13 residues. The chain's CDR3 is CATSRDRGYEQFF. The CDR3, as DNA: TGTGCCACCAGCAGAGATCGGGGTTATGAGCAGTTCTTC.